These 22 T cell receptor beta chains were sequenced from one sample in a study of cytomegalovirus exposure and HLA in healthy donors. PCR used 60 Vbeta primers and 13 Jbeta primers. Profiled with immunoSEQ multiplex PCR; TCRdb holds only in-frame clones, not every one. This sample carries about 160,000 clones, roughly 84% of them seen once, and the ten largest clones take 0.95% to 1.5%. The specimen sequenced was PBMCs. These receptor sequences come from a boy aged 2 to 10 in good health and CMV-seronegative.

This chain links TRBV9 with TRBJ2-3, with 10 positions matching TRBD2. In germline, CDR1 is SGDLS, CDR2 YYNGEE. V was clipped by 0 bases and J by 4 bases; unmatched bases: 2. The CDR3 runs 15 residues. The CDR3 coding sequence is TGTGCCAGCAGCGTAGGGCTAGCGGGAGCAGATACGCAGTATTTT. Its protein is CASSVGLAGADTQYF.

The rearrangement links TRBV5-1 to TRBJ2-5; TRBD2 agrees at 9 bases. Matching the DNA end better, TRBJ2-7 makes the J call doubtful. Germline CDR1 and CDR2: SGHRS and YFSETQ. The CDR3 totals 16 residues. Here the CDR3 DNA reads TGCGCCAGCAGCTCCGTAAGCGGGAGGTCCTCCTACGAGCAGTACTTC. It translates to CASSSVSGRSSYEQYF.

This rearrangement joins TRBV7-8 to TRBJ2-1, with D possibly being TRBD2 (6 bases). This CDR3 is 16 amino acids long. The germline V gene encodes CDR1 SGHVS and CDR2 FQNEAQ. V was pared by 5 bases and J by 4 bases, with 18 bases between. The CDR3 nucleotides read TGTGCCAGCAGCCCTAATGGGGGGAGTGGGTACAATGAGCAGTTCTTC. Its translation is CASSPNGGSGYNEQFF.

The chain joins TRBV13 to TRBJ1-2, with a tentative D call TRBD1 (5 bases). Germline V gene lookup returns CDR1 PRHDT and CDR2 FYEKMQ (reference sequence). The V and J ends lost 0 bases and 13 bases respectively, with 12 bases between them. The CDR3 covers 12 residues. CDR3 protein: CASSLGRGGGTF. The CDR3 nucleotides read TGTGCCAGCAGCTTAGGCCGGGGCGGGGGCACCTTC.

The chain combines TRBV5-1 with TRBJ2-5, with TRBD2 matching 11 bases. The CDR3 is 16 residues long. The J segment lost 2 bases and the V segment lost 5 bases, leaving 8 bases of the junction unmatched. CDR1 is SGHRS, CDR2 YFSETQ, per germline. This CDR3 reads CASRPQLAGAQETQYF. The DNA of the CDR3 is TGCGCCAGCAGACCCCAACTAGCGGGGGCACAAGAGACCCAGTACTTC.

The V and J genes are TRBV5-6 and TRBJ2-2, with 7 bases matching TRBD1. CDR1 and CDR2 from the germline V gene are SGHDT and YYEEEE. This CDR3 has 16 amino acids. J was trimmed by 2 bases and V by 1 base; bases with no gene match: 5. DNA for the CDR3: TGTGCCAGCAGCTTGCTCCGGGACAGCAACACCGGGGAGCTGTTTTTT. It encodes CASSLLRDSNTGELFF. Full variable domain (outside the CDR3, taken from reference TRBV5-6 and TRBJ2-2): DAGVTQSPTHLIKTRGQQVTLRCSPKSGHDTVSWYQQALGQGPQFIFQYYEEEERQRGNFPDRFSGHQFPNYSSELNVNALLLGDSALYLCASSLLRDSNTGELFFGEGSRLTVL.

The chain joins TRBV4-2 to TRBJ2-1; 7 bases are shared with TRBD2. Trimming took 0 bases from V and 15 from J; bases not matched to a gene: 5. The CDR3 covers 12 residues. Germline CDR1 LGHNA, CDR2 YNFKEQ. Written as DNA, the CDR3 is TGTGCCAGCAGCCAAGACGGGACTACTTGGTTCTTC. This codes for CASSQDGTTWFF.

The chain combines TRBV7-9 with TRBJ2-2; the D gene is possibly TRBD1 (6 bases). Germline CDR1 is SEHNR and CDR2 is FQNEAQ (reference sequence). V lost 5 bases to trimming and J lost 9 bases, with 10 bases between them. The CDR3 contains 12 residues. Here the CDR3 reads CASSEDSRELFF. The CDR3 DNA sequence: TGTGCCAGCAGCGAGGACAGCCGGGAGCTGTTTTTT.

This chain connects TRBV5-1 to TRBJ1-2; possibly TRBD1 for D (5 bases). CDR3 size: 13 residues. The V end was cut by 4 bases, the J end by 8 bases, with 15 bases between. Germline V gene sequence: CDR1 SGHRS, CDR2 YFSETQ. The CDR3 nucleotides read TGCGCCAGCAGCCCGGACGGGGGAGGAGGCTACACCTTC. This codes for CASSPDGGGGYTF.

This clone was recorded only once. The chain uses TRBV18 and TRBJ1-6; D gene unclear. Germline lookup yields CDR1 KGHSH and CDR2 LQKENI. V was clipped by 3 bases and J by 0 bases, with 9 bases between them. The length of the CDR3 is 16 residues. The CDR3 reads CASSPKSSSYNSPLHF. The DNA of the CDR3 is TGTGCCAGCTCACCTAAATCGAGCTCCTATAATTCACCCCTCCACTTT.

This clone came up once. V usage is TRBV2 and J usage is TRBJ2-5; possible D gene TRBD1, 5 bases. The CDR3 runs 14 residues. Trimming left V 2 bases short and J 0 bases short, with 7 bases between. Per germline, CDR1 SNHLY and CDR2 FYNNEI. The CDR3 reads CASSERQYQETQYF. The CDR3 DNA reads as TGTGCCAGCAGTGAAAGACAGTACCAAGAGACCCAGTACTTC. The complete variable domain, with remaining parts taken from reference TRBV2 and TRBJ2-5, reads EPEVTQTPSHQVTQMGQEVILRCVPISNHLYFYWYRQILGQKVEFLVSFYNNEISEKSEIFDDQFSVERPDGSNFTLKIRSTKLEDSAMYFCASSERQYQETQYFGPGTRLLVL.

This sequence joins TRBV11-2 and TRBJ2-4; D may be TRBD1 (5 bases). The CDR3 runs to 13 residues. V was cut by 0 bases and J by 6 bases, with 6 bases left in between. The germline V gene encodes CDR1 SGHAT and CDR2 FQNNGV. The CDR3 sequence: CASSLDQGNIQYF. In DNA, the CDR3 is TGTGCCAGCAGCTTAGACCAGGGAAACATTCAGTACTTC.

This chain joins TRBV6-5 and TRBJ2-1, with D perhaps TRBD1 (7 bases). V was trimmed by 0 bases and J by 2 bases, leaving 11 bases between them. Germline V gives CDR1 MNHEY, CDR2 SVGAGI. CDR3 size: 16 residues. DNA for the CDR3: TGTGCCAGCAGTTACTCGCGGGACAGAACCTACAATGAGCAGTTCTTC. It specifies CASSYSRDRTYNEQFF.

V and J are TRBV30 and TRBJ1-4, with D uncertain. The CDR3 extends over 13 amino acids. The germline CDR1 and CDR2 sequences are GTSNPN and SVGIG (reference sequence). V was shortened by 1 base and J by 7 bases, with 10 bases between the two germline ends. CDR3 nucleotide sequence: TGTGCCTGGAGTGGGCAGTCCTTTGAAAAACTGTTTTTT. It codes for CAWSGQSFEKLFF.

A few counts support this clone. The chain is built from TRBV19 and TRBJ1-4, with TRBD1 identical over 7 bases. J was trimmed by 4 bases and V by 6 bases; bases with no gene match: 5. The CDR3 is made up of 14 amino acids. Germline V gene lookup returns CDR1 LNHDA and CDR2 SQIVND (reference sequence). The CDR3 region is CASRMTGINEKLFF. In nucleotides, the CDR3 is TGTGCCAGTAGGATGACAGGGATTAATGAAAAACTGTTTTTT.

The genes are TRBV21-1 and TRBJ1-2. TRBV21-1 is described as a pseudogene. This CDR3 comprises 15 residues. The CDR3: CASSKNCNPRYGYTF. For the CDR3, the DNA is TGTGCCAGCAGCAAAAACTGTAACCCTCGGTATGGCTACACCTTC.

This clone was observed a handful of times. The DNA for the CDR3 is TGTGCCAGCAGCTTCTTCGGGACTAGCTCCTACAATGAGCAGTTCTTC. It codes for CASSFFGTSSYNEQFF. The chain recombines TRBV7-3 with TRBJ2-1, with 8 nucleotides matching TRBD2. The germline V gene encodes CDR1 SGHTA and CDR2 FQGTGA. V lost 3 bases and J lost 0; bases outside the gene matches: 4. The CDR3 runs to 16 residues.

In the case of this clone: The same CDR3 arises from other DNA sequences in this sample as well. CDR3 region: CASSLDRETQYF. In DNA, the CDR3 is TGCGCCAGCAGCTTGGATCGGGAGACCCAGTACTTC. This chain links TRBV5-1 with TRBJ2-5, with unresolved D. From germline, CDR1 is SGHRS and CDR2 YFSETQ. Deletions cut 0 bases from V and 5 bases from J, with 5 bases between. CDR3 size: 12 residues.

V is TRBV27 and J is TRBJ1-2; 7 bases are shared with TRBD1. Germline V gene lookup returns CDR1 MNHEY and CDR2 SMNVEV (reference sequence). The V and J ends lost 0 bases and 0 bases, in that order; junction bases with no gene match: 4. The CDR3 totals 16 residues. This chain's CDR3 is CASSLSGGRANYGYTF. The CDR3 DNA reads TGTGCCAGCAGTTTATCAGGGGGCAGGGCTAACTATGGCTACACCTTC.

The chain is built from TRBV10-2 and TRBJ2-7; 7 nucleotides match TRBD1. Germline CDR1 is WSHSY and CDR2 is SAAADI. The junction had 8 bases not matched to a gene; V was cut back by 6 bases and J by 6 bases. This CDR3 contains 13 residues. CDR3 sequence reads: CASSPRQGVEQYV. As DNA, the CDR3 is TGCGCCAGCAGCCCCCGGCAGGGGGTCGAGCAGTACGTC.

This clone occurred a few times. The DNA of the CDR3 is TGTGCCAGTAGTATGGGGGCAGCGGAAGCTTTCTTT. This translates into CASSMGAAEAFF. The chain carries TRBV19 and TRBJ1-1; TRBD1 might be the D (6 bases). The germline gives CDR1 LNHDA, CDR2 SQIVND (reference sequence). V was pared by 3 bases and J by 8 bases, with 10 bases between. This CDR3 has 12 amino acids.

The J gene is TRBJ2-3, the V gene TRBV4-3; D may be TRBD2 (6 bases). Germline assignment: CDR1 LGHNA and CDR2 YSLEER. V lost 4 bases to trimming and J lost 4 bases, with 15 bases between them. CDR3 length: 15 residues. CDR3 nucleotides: TGCGCCAGCAGCCGAGGCGGGGCCAGCGCAGATACGCAGTATTTT. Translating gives CASSRGGASADTQYF.